These 30 T cell receptor beta chains were sequenced from one sample in a study of regulatory T cells in long-lasting Graves disease. The sample's time point: newly diagnosed GD, antithyroid drugs for less than 3 months. The TCR library was made from RNA extracted from PBMCs. Construction of the TCR beta libraries employed iRepertoire HTBI primers in conjunction with Arm-PCR of CDR3 regions. TCRdb ran MiXCR on the multiplex PCR reads and lists one entry per CDR3 protein. The sample shows approximately 480,000 distinct CDR3 sequences, 16% of them seen only once. The same data also went into a second study, on T cells in Graves' hyperthyroidism and ophthalmopathy.

Material: peripheral blood mononuclear cells (PBMCs), obtained at new diagnosis, from a patient treated with antithyroid drugs. These receptors came from a man aged 35 to 55 with Graves disease.

This clonotype was seen at least ten times. This chain connects TRBV5-1 to TRBJ2-3, with D possibly being TRBD1 or TRBD2 (5 bases each). Trimming removed 1 base from V and 4 bases from J, with 7 bases in between. CDR1 is SGHRS and CDR2 is YFSETQ in the germline V gene. This CDR3 comprises 13 residues. This CDR3 reads CASSLWGSDTQYF. For the CDR3, the DNA is TGCGCCAGCAGCTTGTGGGGGTCAGATACGCAGTATTTT.

This clonotype was observed a few times. The chain combines TRBV11-1 with TRBJ2-1; maybe TRBD2 (5 bases). This CDR3 has 16 residues. Deletions cut 3 bases from V and 3 bases from J, with 15 bases between. The germline V gene has CDR1 SGHAT and CDR2 FQDESV (reference sequence). In DNA, the CDR3 is TGTGCCAGCAGCTTGAACCTAGCTACGATCTACAATGAGCAGTTCTTC. It translates to CASSLNLATIYNEQFF.

This clonotype was seen repeatedly, ten times or more. CDR3 loop: CASSWRAHNEQFF. CDR3 sequence (DNA): TGTGCCAGCAGTTGGAGGGCCCACAATGAGCAGTTCTTC. The chain carries TRBV27 and TRBJ2-1; D perhaps matches TRBD2 (6 bases). With 4 bases removed from V and 5 bases from J, the gap between germline ends came to 9 bases. Germline V gives CDR1 MNHEY, CDR2 SMNVEV (reference sequence). The CDR3 spans 13 residues.

This clonotype has a handful of counts. The rearrangement uses TRBV5-1 and TRBJ1-4, with a tentative D call TRBD1 (5 bases). CDR1 and CDR2 (germline): SGHRS, YFSETQ. CDR3 size: 15 residues. V lost 4 bases and J 7 bases, leaving 17 bases between the germline ends. CDR3 sequence reads: CASSEGLGGGEKLFF. Written as DNA, the CDR3 is TGCGCCAGCAGCGAGGGACTGGGGGGAGGTGAAAAACTGTTTTTT.

The sample holds many counts of this clonotype. The V and J genes are TRBV18 and TRBJ1-2; TRBD1 is a possible D gene (6 bases). The CDR3 extends over 14 amino acids. The V end lost 3 bases, the J end lost 4 bases, and 12 bases lay between the germline ends. Germline CDR1 reads KGHSH; CDR2 reads LQKENI. CDR3 in DNA: TGTGCCAGCTCACCTGGAGGACAGTCCTATGGCTACACCTTC. The encoded protein is CASSPGGQSYGYTF.

At least ten counts were recorded for this clonotype. V gene TRBV7-3 combines with J gene TRBJ2-5, with 10 bases fitting TRBD1. There are 16 residues in the CDR3. V gave up 6 bases and J gave up 5 bases; unmatched junction bases: 12. Germline V gives CDR1 SGHTA, CDR2 FQGTGA. CDR3 in amino acids: CASSNAGQGIRETQYF. CDR3 sequence (DNA): TGTGCCAGCAGTAATGCGGGACAGGGGATTCGGGAGACCCAGTACTTC. Full variable domain (missing parts from reference TRBV7-3 and TRBJ2-5): GAGVSQTPSNKVTEKGKYVELRCDPISGHTALYWYRQSLGQGPEFLIYFQGTGAADDSGLPNDRFFAVRPEGSVSTLKIQRTERGDSAVYLCASSNAGQGIRETQYFGPGTRLLVL.

This clonotype has a handful of counts. The chain combines TRBV6-1 with TRBJ1-4, with D perhaps matching TRBD1 (5 bases). Trimming took 7 bases from V and 4 from J, leaving 16 bases between them. The CDR3 consists of 15 residues. Germline CDR1 reads MNHNS; CDR2 reads SASEGT. This chain's CDR3 is CASTRSGGYNEKLFF. CDR3 nucleotide sequence: TGTGCCAGCACCCGATCCGGGGGTTATAATGAAAAACTGTTTTTT.

This chain uses TRBV29-1 with TRBJ1-1; D unresolved. Germline V gene sequence: CDR1 SQVTM, CDR2 ANQGSEA. This CDR3 is 13 amino acids long. The germline V and J ends were trimmed by 4 bases and 3 bases, with 12 bases remaining between them. The CDR3 reads CSVAWESDTEAFF. The CDR3 bases are TGCAGCGTTGCATGGGAAAGCGACACTGAAGCTTTCTTT.

Only a few counts were recorded for this clonotype. V and J are TRBV12-5 and TRBJ1-5, with D uncertain. Germline lookup yields CDR1 LGHNT and CDR2 FRNRAP. The CDR3 extends over 13 amino acids. The ends were cut back, 0 bases at V and 11 bases at J, with 11 bases in the middle. DNA of the CDR3: TGTGCTAGTGGTTTGGTCGGGTTTTCAGCCCAGCATTTT. Translated: CASGLVGFSAQHF.

There are many counts of this clonotype. V and J are TRBV28 and TRBJ1-6; D gene unclear. Germline V gene sequence: CDR1 MDHEN, CDR2 SYDVKM. The CDR3 is 16 residues long. Trimming took 7 bases from V and 7 from J, leaving 20 bases between them. In DNA, the CDR3 is TGTGCCAGCACCTTAGTTTTGGGGAGTGAGAATTCACCCCTCCACTTT. It yields the protein CASTLVLGSENSPLHF.

Ten or more counts support this clonotype. The chain is built from TRBV5-1 and TRBJ2-7, with 7 bases matching TRBD1. This CDR3 spans 12 amino acids. The V and J ends lost 0 bases and 9 bases, in that order; junction bases with no gene match: 3. Germline V gives CDR1 SGHRS, CDR2 YFSETQ. CDR3 coding DNA: TGCGCCAGCAGCTTGGGACAGGGTGTGCAGTACTTC. Its protein product is CASSLGQGVQYF.

This clonotype was counted a few times. V usage is TRBV9 and J usage is TRBJ2-1; weak D call: TRBD1 (5 bases). Trimming took off 0 bases at V and 7 bases at J, with 20 bases between the two ends. The CDR3 loop spans 17 amino acids. Germline values: CDR1 SGDLS, CDR2 YYNGEE. The CDR3 here is CASSVGSGAGSLNEQFF. In nucleotides, the CDR3 is TGTGCCAGCAGCGTAGGAAGTGGGGCAGGGTCTTTGAATGAGCAGTTCTTC. Combining the CDR3 with reference TRBV9 and TRBJ2-1 gives the whole variable domain DSGVTQTPKHLITATGQRVTLRCSPRSGDLSVYWYQQSLDQGLQFLIQYYNGEERAKGNILERFSAQQFPDLHSELNLSSLELGDSALYFCASSVGSGAGSLNEQFFGPGTRLTVL.

There are many counts of this clonotype. The J gene is TRBJ1-1, the V gene TRBV12-3 or TRBV12-4, with D uncertain. The germline V and J ends were trimmed by 5 bases and 5 bases, with 12 bases remaining between them. The CDR3 extends over 13 amino acids. CDR3 bases: TGTGCCAGCAGTAGGGATAGACGGACTGAAGCTTTCTTT. Translated, it gives CASSRDRRTEAFF.

In its sample, this clonotype was seen a few times. The chain links TRBV19 to TRBJ1-1; the match to TRBD1 covers 9 bases. Looked up from germline, CDR1 is LNHDA and CDR2 is SQIVND (reference sequence). The CDR3 loop spans 14 amino acids. Trimming cost V 5 bases and J 5 bases; bases outside gene matches: 6. Written as DNA, the CDR3 is TGTGCCAGTAGTCCCGGGACAGGGCGAACTGAAGCTTTCTTT. This translates into CASSPGTGRTEAFF.

With respect to this clonotype: This could be a read error, since a much larger clone is one nucleotide away. Without the conserved terminal phenylalanine or tryptophan, this CDR3 likely stems from a read error. The V gene is TRBV24-1, the J gene TRBJ2-4, with 8 bases fitting TRBD2. This CDR3 is 15 amino acids long. V lost 3 bases, J lost 3 bases, and 3 bases stayed unmatched. CDR1 and CDR2 (germline): KGHDR, SFDVKD. The CDR3 DNA follows: TGTGCCACCAGTGATAGCGGGGGAGACAAAAACATTCAGTACCTC. Translating gives CATSDSGGDKNIQYL.

This clonotype was detected a few times. This sequence joins TRBV6-2 or TRBV6-3 and TRBJ2-7; 9 bases line up with TRBD1. Germline V gene sequence: CDR1 MNHEY, CDR2 SVGEGT. The CDR3 has 15 amino acids. V dropped 1 base and J dropped 6; count of bases not matched to a gene: 7. This chain's CDR3 is CASSYLGQGLGEQYF. The CDR3, as DNA: TGTGCCAGCAGTTACTTGGGACAGGGTTTAGGCGAGCAGTACTTC.

This clonotype was counted a few times. V gene TRBV6-5 combines with J gene TRBJ2-5, with D tentatively TRBD2 (5 bases). The V end was cut by 2 bases, the J end by 2 bases, with 15 bases between. Germline CDR1 and CDR2: MNHEY and SVGAGI. The CDR3 runs 16 residues. The CDR3 loop is CASSYLARLGQETQYF. The CDR3 DNA follows: TGTGCCAGCAGTTACCTAGCCCGGTTGGGACAAGAGACCCAGTACTTC.

This clonotype occurred many times. This chain connects TRBV6-2 or TRBV6-3 to TRBJ2-5; D is possibly TRBD2 (6 bases). Germline CDR1 is MNHEY and CDR2 is SVGEGT. V was pared by 10 bases and J by 5 bases, with 17 bases between. The length of the CDR3 is 13 residues. This chain's CDR3 is CATAGTWVETQYF. CDR3 sequence (DNA): TGTGCCACCGCGGGAACGTGGGTGGAGACCCAGTACTTC.

This chain links TRBV18 with TRBJ2-6; D is perhaps TRBD1 (5 bases). V was clipped by 5 bases and J by 4 bases, with 15 bases between them. This CDR3 region has 16 residues. The germline gives CDR1 KGHSH, CDR2 LQKENI. In DNA form, the CDR3 reads TGTGCCAGCTCATTTACAGGTGCCGGAGGGGCCAACGTCCTGACTTTC. Its protein is CASSFTGAGGANVLTF. Combining the CDR3 with reference TRBV18 and TRBJ2-6 gives the whole variable domain NAGVMQNPRHLVRRRGQEARLRCSPMKGHSHVYWYRQLPEEGLKFMVYLQKENIIDESGMPKERFSAEFPKEGPSILRIQQVVRGDSAAYFCASSFTGAGGANVLTFGAGSRLTVL.

The sample holds many counts of this clonotype. The chain recombines TRBV6-5 with TRBJ1-2; 8 positions match TRBD1. The CDR3 covers 15 residues. V lost 0 bases, J lost 4 bases, and 4 bases stayed unmatched. The germline V gene has CDR1 MNHEY and CDR2 SVGAGI. As DNA, the CDR3 is TGTGCCAGCAGTTACTCGACAGGGGTGGGCTATGGCTACACCTTC. It codes for CASSYSTGVGYGYTF.

V gene TRBV20-1 combines with J gene TRBJ2-6; no clear D gene. CDR3 length: 15 residues. V was trimmed by 6 bases and J by 0 bases, leaving 12 bases between them. Germline values: CDR1 DFQATT, CDR2 SNEGSKA (reference sequence). CDR3 region: CSALQSSSGANVLTF. CDR3 bases: TGCAGTGCCCTACAGTCTAGCTCTGGGGCCAACGTCCTGACTTTC.

This chain links TRBV19 with TRBJ1-2; D ambiguous. With 4 bases removed from V and 6 bases from J, the gap between germline ends came to 9 bases. The CDR3 extends over 12 amino acids. Per the germline V gene, CDR1 is LNHDA and CDR2 is SQIVND (reference sequence). The DNA for the CDR3 is TGTGCCAGTAGTACCGGTCTGAATGGCTACACCTTC. It specifies CASSTGLNGYTF.

This clonotype was detected only a few times. The V call is TRBV10-2, the J call TRBJ2-5, with 7 bases fitting TRBD2. The germline V gene encodes CDR1 WSHSY and CDR2 SAAADI. V gave up 3 bases and J gave up 2 bases; unmatched junction bases: 6. CDR3 size: 15 residues. The CDR3 sequence is CASSDGGTIQETQYF. The DNA of the CDR3 is TGCGCCAGCAGTGATGGGGGGACTATTCAAGAGACCCAGTACTTC.

Note on this clonotype: With a much larger clone just one base away, this may be a read error. V and J are TRBV7-2 and TRBJ2-1; 8 nucleotides agree with TRBD2. Germline assignment: CDR1 SGHTA and CDR2 FQGNSA. The CDR3 loop spans 18 amino acids. The DNA of the CDR3 is TGTGCCAGCAGCCCTCTCCGGGGGCTAGCGGGTGGTTACAATGAGCGGTTCTTC. Amino acid sequence: CASSPLRGLAGGYNERFF.

This clonotype occurred many times. This chain links TRBV18 with TRBJ2-1, with D tentatively TRBD2 (6 bases). CDR1 and CDR2 (germline): KGHSH, LQKENI. CDR3 length: 15 residues. V was trimmed by 0 bases and J by 8 bases, leaving 14 bases between them. The CDR3 sequence: CASSPPITSRYEQFF. DNA of the CDR3: TGTGCCAGCTCACCACCGATAACTAGCAGATATGAGCAGTTCTTC.

This chain links TRBV6-1 with TRBJ2-1; 7 bases line up with TRBD2. Trimming at V came to 8 bases and at J to 5 bases, leaving 3 bases not matched to a gene. The CDR3 spans 12 residues. Germline V gives CDR1 MNHNS, CDR2 SASEGT. The CDR3 loop reads CASWRENNEQFF. Written as DNA, the CDR3 is TGTGCCAGCTGGCGGGAGAACAATGAGCAGTTCTTC.

About this clonotype itself: This may be a read error: a much more frequent sequence differs by one nucleotide. The chain carries TRBV6-5 and TRBJ1-1; TRBD1 might be the D (5 bases). This CDR3 contains 14 residues. Germline CDR1 reads MNHEY; CDR2 reads SVGAGI. The CDR3: CASSYRGIFTKAFF. In DNA, the CDR3 is TGTGCCAGCAGTTACCGGGGCATCTTCACTAAAGCTTTCTTT.

This clonotype occurred many times. The J gene is TRBJ2-7, the V gene TRBV10-3; TRBD2 aligns across 7 bases. Germline loops: CDR1 ENHRY, CDR2 SYGVKD. V was clipped by 10 bases and J by 2 bases; unmatched bases: 11. The length of the CDR3 is 14 residues. The CDR3 reads CATSASGATYEQYF. CDR3 in DNA: TGTGCCACCTCCGCCAGCGGGGCAACCTACGAGCAGTACTTC.

This clonotype was recorded a few times. This sequence joins TRBV10-1 and TRBJ2-1, with D possibly being TRBD2 (5 bases). In germline, CDR1 is WNHNN, CDR2 SYGVQD (reference sequence). V was cut by 3 bases and J by 0 bases, with 9 bases left in between. CDR3 length equals 15 residues. This chain's CDR3 is CASSERGSSYNEQFF. As DNA, the CDR3 is TGCGCCAGCAGTGAACGGGGTAGCTCCTACAATGAGCAGTTCTTC.

The chain links TRBV29-1 to TRBJ2-7, with D tentatively TRBD1 or TRBD2 (5 bases each). This CDR3 is built from 13 residues. CDR1 SQVTM and CDR2 ANQGSEA come from the germline V gene. V was clipped by 3 bases and J by 4 bases, with 13 bases between them. The CDR3, as DNA: TGCAGCGTTGATCCCGGGACGGGATACGAGCAGTACTTC. This gives the protein CSVDPGTGYEQYF.